Described below is a single TCR beta chain sequence and its context. In the original workflow: Amplification with reference gene primers provided the estimates of nucleated cell counts. Assay used: immunoSEQ multiplex PCR; TCRdb lists only in-frame clones, some missing. D and trimming come from the DNA, and the V and J calls and clone size come from that table. The sample holds about 140,000 clones, 70% to 85% seen once. This CDR3 is built from 15 residues. Germline V gives CDR1 SEHNR, CDR2 FQNEAQ (reference sequence). V gave up 3 bases and J gave up 6 bases; unmatched junction bases: 5. This specimen comes from a study of blood T cell repertoires in COVID-19. About the study: Samples representing acute and convalescent COVID-19 were sourced from the United States, Italy and Spain.

This TCR came from a human donor in a cohort sampled during active COVID-19. This chain joins TRBV7-9 and TRBJ2-5; 12 nucleotides match TRBD2. The sample taken for sequencing was peripheral blood. The CDR3 nucleotides are TGTGCCAGCAGCTTCGCTAGCGGGGGGGCGAAGACCCAGTACTTC. It codes for CASSFASGGAKTQYF. Complete variable domain (other parts from reference TRBV7-9 and TRBJ2-5): DTGVSQNPRHKITKRGQNVTFRCDPISEHNRLYWYRQTLGQGPEFLTYFQNEAQLEKSRLLSDRFSAERPKGSFSTLEIQRTEQGDSAMYLCASSFASGGAKTQYFGPGTRLLVL.